A selection of T cell receptor beta chains follows, all from one sample in a study of response to subunit inactivated influenza vaccine. MiXCR, run by TCRdb on the RT-PCR reads, gives a single entry per CDR3 protein. Here the sample spans roughly 760,000 distinct CDR3 sequences, 21% being singletons. Material: PBMCs from blood, obtained 4 to 6 days after vaccination. These receptors came from a man aged 50 or older who received an inactivated influenza vaccine. The CDR3 runs from the conserved cysteine through the conserved F or W. The order of the fields is J gene, V gene, clone size, D gene, CDR3 DNA, CDR3 protein. D genes are given only for firm matches. Expanded clones are given a class, and other clones once, few, many or no size at all.

j_call: TRBJ2-1; v_call: TRBV20-1; clone_size: -; d_call: -; cdr3_nt: TGCAGTGCCCAGCGGAGTCCCGGTGAGCAGTTCTTC; cdr3_aa: CSAQRSPGEQFF
j_call: TRBJ2-3; v_call: TRBV24-1; clone_size: -; d_call: -; cdr3_nt: TGTGCCACCAAGGGGACGGGCCTTAGCACAGATACGCAGTATTTT; cdr3_aa: CATKGTGLSTDTQYF
j_call: TRBJ1-1; v_call: TRBV29-1; clone_size: -; d_call: TRBD1; cdr3_nt: TGCAGCGTTGGACAGGGAGGTGAAGCTTTCTTT; cdr3_aa: CSVGQGGEAFF
j_call: TRBJ2-7; v_call: TRBV28; clone_size: -; d_call: TRBD2; cdr3_nt: TGTGCCAGCAGTTTACCTAGCGGGACCTACGAGCAGTACTTC; cdr3_aa: CASSLPSGTYEQYF
j_call: TRBJ1-1; v_call: TRBV12-3/TRBV12-4; clone_size: few; d_call: TRBD1; cdr3_nt: TGTGCCAGCAGCCTGACAGGGGGCCTCACTGAAGCTTTCTTT; cdr3_aa: CASSLTGGLTEAFF
j_call: TRBJ2-1; v_call: TRBV27; clone_size: few; d_call: -; cdr3_nt: TGTGCCAGCAGTTTGCTAGGGTCGAATGAGCAGTTCTTC; cdr3_aa: CASSLLGSNEQFF
j_call: TRBJ2-1; v_call: TRBV7-9; clone_size: few; d_call: -; cdr3_nt: TGTGCCAGCAGCACCGCGAAAGGCCGGCTACAGTACAATGAGCAGTTCTTC; cdr3_aa: CASSTAKGRLQYNEQFF
j_call: TRBJ1-2; v_call: TRBV18; clone_size: -; d_call: -; cdr3_nt: TGTGCCAGCTCCCCGAGTTGGCAGGGTAACGGCTACACCTTC; cdr3_aa: CASSPSWQGNGYTF
j_call: TRBJ2-2; v_call: TRBV12-3/TRBV12-4; clone_size: few; d_call: -; cdr3_nt: TGTGCCAGCAGAAGGGAAAACAGGGCTACCGGGGAGCTGTTTTTT; cdr3_aa: CASRRENRATGELFF
j_call: TRBJ2-1; v_call: TRBV20-1; clone_size: few; d_call: TRBD1; cdr3_nt: TGCAGTGCTATTGACAGGGGGCGGATATACAATGAGCAGTTCTTC; cdr3_aa: CSAIDRGRIYNEQFF
j_call: TRBJ1-4; v_call: TRBV5-1; clone_size: -; d_call: TRBD1; cdr3_nt: TGCGCCAGCAGCACCTGGGACAGCAGCGAAAAACTGTTTTTT; cdr3_aa: CASSTWDSSEKLFF
j_call: TRBJ2-3; v_call: TRBV7-6; clone_size: few; d_call: -; cdr3_nt: TGTGCCAGCAGCTTAGGGAACCTAAATACGCAGTATTTT; cdr3_aa: CASSLGNLNTQYF
j_call: TRBJ2-1; v_call: TRBV18; clone_size: -; d_call: TRBD2; cdr3_nt: TGTGCCAGCTCACCAATGGCTAGCGGGGTAAGCTCCTACAATGAGCAGTTCTTC; cdr3_aa: CASSPMASGVSSYNEQFF
j_call: TRBJ2-6; v_call: TRBV12-3/TRBV12-4; clone_size: few; d_call: -; cdr3_nt: TGTGCCAGCAGTCCCCCGTCCGTCTCTGGGGCCAACGTCCTGACTTTC; cdr3_aa: CASSPPSVSGANVLTF
j_call: TRBJ2-7; v_call: TRBV27; clone_size: -; d_call: TRBD2; cdr3_nt: TGTGCCAGCAGTAGCGGGAGGGCCTACGAGCAGTACTTC; cdr3_aa: CASSSGRAYEQYF
j_call: TRBJ2-6; v_call: TRBV4-3; clone_size: once; d_call: TRBD1; cdr3_nt: TGCGCCAGCAGCCAAACAGGACAGGCTGGGGCCAACGTCCTGACTTTC; cdr3_aa: CASSQTGQAGANVLTF
j_call: TRBJ2-1; v_call: TRBV7-2; clone_size: -; d_call: TRBD2; cdr3_nt: TGTGCCAGCAGCTTATACCAAGGACTAGCGGGGGGGCATGAGCAGTTCTTC; cdr3_aa: CASSLYQGLAGGHEQFF
j_call: TRBJ2-7; v_call: TRBV29-1; clone_size: -; d_call: -; cdr3_nt: TGCAGCGCTCTTGGGGCGAACTCCTACGAGCAGTACTTC; cdr3_aa: CSALGANSYEQYF
j_call: TRBJ2-7; v_call: TRBV12-3/TRBV12-4; clone_size: many; d_call: -; cdr3_nt: TGTGCCAGCAGTGAAGCGGGCGACTCCTACGAGCAGTACTTC; cdr3_aa: CASSEAGDSYEQYF
j_call: TRBJ2-1; v_call: TRBV6-1; clone_size: -; d_call: TRBD2; cdr3_nt: TGTGCCAGCAGCCCCCGTGGCGGGGGCTACAATGAGCAGTTCTTC; cdr3_aa: CASSPRGGGYNEQFF
j_call: TRBJ2-1; v_call: TRBV29-1; clone_size: few; d_call: -; cdr3_nt: TGCAGCGTTGTGTCCCAGGGGCGATACAATGAGCAGTTCTTC; cdr3_aa: CSVVSQGRYNEQFF
j_call: TRBJ2-1; v_call: TRBV29-1; clone_size: few; d_call: TRBD2; cdr3_nt: TGCAGCGTCCGGACTAGCGGTTACAATGAGCAGTTCTTC; cdr3_aa: CSVRTSGYNEQFF
j_call: TRBJ2-7; v_call: TRBV10-3; clone_size: few; d_call: TRBD2; cdr3_nt: TGTGCCATCAGTGTCAGGGACTATGACTACGAGCAGTACTTC; cdr3_aa: CAISVRDYDYEQYF
j_call: TRBJ2-7; v_call: TRBV27; clone_size: few; d_call: -; cdr3_nt: TGTGCCAGCCCCCGCTGGGGAAACGAGCAGTACTTC; cdr3_aa: CASPRWGNEQYF
j_call: TRBJ2-3; v_call: TRBV6-4; clone_size: -; d_call: TRBD2; cdr3_nt: TGTGCCAGCAGCCCAACCCTAGCGGGGGTTCACACAGATACGCAGTATTTT; cdr3_aa: CASSPTLAGVHTDTQYF
j_call: TRBJ1-5; v_call: TRBV12-3/TRBV12-4; clone_size: many; d_call: -; cdr3_nt: TGTGCCAGCAGCTTCTCGTCTAATCAGCCCCAGCATTTT; cdr3_aa: CASSFSSNQPQHF
j_call: TRBJ2-7; v_call: TRBV5-1; clone_size: -; d_call: TRBD1; cdr3_nt: TGCGCCAGCAGCCAGGGACAGTACGAGCAGTACTTC; cdr3_aa: CASSQGQYEQYF